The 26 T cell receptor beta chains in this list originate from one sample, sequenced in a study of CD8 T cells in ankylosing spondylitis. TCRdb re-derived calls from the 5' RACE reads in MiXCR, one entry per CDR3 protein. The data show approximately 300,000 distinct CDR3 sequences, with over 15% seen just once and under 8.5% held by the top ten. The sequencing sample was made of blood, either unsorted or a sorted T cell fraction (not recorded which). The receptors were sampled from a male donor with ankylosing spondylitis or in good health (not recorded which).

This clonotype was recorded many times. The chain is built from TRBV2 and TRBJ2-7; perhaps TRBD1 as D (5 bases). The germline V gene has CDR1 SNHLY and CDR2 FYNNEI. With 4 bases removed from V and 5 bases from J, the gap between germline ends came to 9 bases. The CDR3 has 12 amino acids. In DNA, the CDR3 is TGTGCCAGCAGTGTAATCAGGGACGAGCAGTACGTC. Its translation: CASSVIRDEQYV.

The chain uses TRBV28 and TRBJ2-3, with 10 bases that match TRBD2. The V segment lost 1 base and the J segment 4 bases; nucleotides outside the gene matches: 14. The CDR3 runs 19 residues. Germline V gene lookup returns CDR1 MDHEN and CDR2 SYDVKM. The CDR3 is CASSLYSEIAGGRSDTQYF. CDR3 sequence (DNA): TGTGCCAGCAGTTTATACTCCGAAATAGCGGGAGGAAGGTCAGATACGCAGTATTTT.

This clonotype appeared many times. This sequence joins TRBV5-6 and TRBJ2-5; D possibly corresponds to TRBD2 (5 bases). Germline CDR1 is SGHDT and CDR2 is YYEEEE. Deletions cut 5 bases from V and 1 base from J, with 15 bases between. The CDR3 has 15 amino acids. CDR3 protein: CASSLDPGTQETQYF. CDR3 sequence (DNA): TGTGCCAGCAGTTTAGACCCGGGAACCCAAGAGACCCAGTACTTC.

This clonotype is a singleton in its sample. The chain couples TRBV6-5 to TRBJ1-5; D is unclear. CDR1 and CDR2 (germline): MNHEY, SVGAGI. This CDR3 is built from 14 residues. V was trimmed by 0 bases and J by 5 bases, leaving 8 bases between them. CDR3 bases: TGTGCCAGCAGTTACTCAGGGCCCCATCAGCCCCAGCATTTT. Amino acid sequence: CASSYSGPHQPQHF.

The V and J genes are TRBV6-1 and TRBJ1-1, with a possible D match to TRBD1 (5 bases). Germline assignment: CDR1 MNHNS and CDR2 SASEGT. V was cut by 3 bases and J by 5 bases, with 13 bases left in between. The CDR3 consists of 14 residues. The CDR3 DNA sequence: TGTGCCAGCAGTGACAGGGACGATGCTACTGAAGCTTTCTTT. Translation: CASSDRDDATEAFF.

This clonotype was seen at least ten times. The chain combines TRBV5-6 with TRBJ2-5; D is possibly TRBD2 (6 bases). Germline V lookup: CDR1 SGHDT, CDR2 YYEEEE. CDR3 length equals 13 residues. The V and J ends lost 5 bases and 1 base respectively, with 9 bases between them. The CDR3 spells CASRASAQETQYF. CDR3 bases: TGTGCCAGCAGGGCTAGCGCCCAAGAGACCCAGTACTTC.

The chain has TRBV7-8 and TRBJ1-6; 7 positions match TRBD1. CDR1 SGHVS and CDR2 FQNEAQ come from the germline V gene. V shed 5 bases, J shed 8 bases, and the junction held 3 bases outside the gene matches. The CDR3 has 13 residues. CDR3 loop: CASSDGQDSPLHF. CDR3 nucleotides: TGTGCCAGCAGCGACGGACAGGATTCACCCCTCCACTTT.

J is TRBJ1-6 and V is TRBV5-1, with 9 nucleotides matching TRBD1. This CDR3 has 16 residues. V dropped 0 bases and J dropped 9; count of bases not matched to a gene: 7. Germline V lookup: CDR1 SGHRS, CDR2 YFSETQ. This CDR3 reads CASSLAGDRASSPLHF. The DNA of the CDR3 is TGCGCCAGCAGCTTGGCCGGGGACAGGGCGAGTTCACCCCTCCACTTT.

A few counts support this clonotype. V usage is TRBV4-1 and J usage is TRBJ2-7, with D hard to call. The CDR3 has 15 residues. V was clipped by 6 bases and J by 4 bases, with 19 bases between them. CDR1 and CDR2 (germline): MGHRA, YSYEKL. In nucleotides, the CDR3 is TGCGCCAGCAGTCGACTGGCAGGTTCCCCTTACGAGCAGTACGTC. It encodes CASSRLAGSPYEQYV.

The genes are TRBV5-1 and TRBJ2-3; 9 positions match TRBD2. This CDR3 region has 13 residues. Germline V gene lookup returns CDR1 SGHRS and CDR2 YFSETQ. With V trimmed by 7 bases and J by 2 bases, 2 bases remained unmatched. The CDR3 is CASGLAPTDTQYF. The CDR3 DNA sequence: TGCGCCAGCGGACTAGCGCCCACAGATACGCAGTATTTT.

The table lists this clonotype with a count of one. The CDR3 loop is CASSQDRATGELFF. As DNA, the CDR3 is TGTGCCAGCAGTCAGGACAGGGCGACCGGGGAGCTGTTTTTT. The chain recombines TRBV6-2 or TRBV6-3 with TRBJ2-2, with 8 bases fitting TRBD1. V was clipped by 5 bases and J by 5 bases; unmatched bases: 4. The CDR3 sequence is 14 residues long. Germline V CDR1 and CDR2: MNHEY, SVGEGT.

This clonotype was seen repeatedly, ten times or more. The CDR3 region is CASSLAGLQETQYF. The CDR3 nucleotides are TGCGCCAGCAGCTTGGCGGGATTACAAGAGACCCAGTACTTC. The genes are TRBV5-1 and TRBJ2-5; TRBD2 is a possible D gene (5 bases). The V end was cut by 0 bases, the J end by 2 bases, with 8 bases between. Germline-derived CDR1 and CDR2 are SGHRS and YFSETQ. The CDR3 consists of 14 residues.

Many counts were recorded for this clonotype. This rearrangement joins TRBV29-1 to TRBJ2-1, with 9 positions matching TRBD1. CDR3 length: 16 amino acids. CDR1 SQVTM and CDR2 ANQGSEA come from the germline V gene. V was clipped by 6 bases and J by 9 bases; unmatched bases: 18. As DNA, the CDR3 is TGCAGCGTCCCCCAAACTTCCGGGACAGGGAAGCCTGAGCAGTTCTTC. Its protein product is CSVPQTSGTGKPEQFF.

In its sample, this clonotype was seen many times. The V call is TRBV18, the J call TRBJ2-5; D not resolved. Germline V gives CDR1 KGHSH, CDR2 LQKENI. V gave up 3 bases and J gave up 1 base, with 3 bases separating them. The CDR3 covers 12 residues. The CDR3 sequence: CASSPVQETQYF. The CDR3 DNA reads TGTGCCAGCTCACCGGTCCAAGAGACCCAGTACTTC. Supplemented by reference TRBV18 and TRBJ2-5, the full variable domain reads NAGVMQNPRHLVRRRGQEARLRCSPMKGHSHVYWYRQLPEEGLKFMVYLQKENIIDESGMPKERFSAEFPKEGPSILRIQQVVRGDSAAYFCASSPVQETQYFGPGTRLLVL.

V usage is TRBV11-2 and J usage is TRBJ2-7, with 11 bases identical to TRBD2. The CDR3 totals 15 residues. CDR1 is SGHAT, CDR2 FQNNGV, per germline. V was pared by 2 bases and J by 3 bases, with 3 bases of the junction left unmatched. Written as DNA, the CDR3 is TGTGCCAGCAGCTTATACGGGACTAGCGGCTACGAGCAGTACGTC. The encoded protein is CASSLYGTSGYEQYV.

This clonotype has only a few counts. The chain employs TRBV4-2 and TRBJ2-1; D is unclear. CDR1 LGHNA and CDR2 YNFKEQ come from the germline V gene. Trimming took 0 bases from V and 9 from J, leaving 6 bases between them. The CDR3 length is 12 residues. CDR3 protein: CASSQEGFEQFF. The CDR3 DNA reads TGTGCCAGCAGCCAAGAGGGGTTTGAGCAGTTCTTC.

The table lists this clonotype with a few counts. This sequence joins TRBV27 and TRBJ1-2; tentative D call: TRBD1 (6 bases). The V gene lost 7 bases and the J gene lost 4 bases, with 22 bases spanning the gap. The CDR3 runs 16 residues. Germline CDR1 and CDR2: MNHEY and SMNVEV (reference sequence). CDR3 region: CASTPTWTAVSYGYTF. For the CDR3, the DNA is TGTGCCAGCACCCCCACCTGGACAGCAGTCTCCTATGGCTACACCTTC.

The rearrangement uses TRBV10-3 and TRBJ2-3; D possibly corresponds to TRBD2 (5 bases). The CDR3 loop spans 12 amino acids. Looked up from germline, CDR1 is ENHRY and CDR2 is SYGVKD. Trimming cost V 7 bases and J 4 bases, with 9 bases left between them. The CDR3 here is CAIMDLSDTQYF. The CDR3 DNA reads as TGTGCCATCATGGACTTATCAGATACGCAGTATTTT.

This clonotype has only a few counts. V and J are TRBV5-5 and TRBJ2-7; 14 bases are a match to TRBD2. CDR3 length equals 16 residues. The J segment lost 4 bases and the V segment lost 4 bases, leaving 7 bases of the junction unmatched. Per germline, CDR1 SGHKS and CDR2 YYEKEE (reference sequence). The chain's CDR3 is CASSPGLAGGRYEQYV. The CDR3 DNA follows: TGTGCCAGCAGCCCCGGACTAGCGGGAGGCAGATACGAGCAGTACGTC.

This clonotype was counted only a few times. CDR3 sequence: CASNKRGGFTEAFF. For the CDR3, the DNA is TGTGCCAGCAATAAACGGGGGGGTTTCACTGAAGCTTTCTTT. The chain links TRBV12-3 or TRBV12-4 to TRBJ1-1, with D possibly being TRBD1 (5 bases). The CDR3 length is 14 residues. The germline V and J ends were trimmed by 7 bases and 4 bases, with 16 bases remaining between them.

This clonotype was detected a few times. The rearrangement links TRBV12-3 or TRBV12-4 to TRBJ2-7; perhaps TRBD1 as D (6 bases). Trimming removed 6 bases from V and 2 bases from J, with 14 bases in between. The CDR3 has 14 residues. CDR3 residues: CASSQGAGAYEQYV. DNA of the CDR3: TGTGCCAGCAGCCAGGGAGCAGGGGCCTACGAGCAGTACGTC.

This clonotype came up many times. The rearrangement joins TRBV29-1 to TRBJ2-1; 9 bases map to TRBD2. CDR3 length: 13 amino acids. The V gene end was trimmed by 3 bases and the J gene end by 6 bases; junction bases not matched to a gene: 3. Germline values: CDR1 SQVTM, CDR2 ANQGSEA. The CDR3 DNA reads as TGCAGCGTTGATGCGGGGGGGCCCAATGAGCAGTTCTTC. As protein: CSVDAGGPNEQFF.

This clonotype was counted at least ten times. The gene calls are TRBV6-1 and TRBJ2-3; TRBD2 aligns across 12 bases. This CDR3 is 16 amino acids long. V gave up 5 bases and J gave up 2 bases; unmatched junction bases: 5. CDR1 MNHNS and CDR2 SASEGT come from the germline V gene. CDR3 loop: CASSPGTSGPTDTQYF. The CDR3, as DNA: TGTGCCAGCAGTCCCGGGACTAGCGGGCCCACAGATACGCAGTATTTT.

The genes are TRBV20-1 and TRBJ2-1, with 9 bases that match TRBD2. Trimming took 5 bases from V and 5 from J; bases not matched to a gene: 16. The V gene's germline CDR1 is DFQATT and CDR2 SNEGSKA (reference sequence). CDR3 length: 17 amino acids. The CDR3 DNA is TGCAGTGCTGGCGGGACTAGCCTCAAACCAAATCACAATGAGCAGTTCTTC. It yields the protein CSAGGTSLKPNHNEQFF.

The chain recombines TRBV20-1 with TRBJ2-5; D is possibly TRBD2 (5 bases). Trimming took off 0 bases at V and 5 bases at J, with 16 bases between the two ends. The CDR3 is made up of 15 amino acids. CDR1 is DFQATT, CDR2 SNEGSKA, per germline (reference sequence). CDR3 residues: CSARDASRGWETQYF. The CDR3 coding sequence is TGCAGTGCTAGAGATGCTAGCCGGGGATGGGAGACCCAGTACTTC.

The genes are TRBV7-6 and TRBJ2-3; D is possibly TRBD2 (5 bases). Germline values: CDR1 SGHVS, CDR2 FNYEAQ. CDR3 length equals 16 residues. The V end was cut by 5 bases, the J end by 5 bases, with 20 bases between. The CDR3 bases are TGTGCCAGCAGCCAGCCCCCGGGTCCCCGGGGAGATACGCAGTATTTT. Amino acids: CASSQPPGPRGDTQYF. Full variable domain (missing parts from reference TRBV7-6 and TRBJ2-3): GAGVSQSPRYKVTKRGQDVALRCDPISGHVSLYWYRQALGQGPEFLTYFNYEAQQDKSGLPNDRFSAERPEGSISTLTIQRTEQRDSAMYRCASSQPPGPRGDTQYFGPGTRLTVL.